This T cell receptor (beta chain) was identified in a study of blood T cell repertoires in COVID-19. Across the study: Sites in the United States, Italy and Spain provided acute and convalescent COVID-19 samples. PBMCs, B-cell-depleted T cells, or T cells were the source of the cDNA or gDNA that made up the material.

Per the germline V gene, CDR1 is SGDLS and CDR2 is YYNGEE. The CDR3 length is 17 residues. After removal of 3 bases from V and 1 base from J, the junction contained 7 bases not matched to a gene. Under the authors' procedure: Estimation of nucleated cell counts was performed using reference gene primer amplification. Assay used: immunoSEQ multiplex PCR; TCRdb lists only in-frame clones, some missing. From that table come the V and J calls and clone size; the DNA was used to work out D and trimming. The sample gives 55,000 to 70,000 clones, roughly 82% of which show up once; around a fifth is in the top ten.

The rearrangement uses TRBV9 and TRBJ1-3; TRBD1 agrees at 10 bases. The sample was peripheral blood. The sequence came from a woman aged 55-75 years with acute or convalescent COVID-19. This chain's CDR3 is CASSEGQGSSSGNTIYF. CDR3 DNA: TGTGCCAGCAGCGAGGGACAGGGGTCCTCGTCTGGAAACACCATATATTTT. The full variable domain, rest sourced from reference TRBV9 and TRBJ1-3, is DSGVTQTPKHLITATGQRVTLRCSPRSGDLSVYWYQQSLDQGLQFLIQYYNGEERAKGNILERFSAQQFPDLHSELNLSSLELGDSALYFCASSEGQGSSSGNTIYFGEGSWLTVV.